This T cell receptor beta chain stems from a study of graft-versus-host responses after intestinal transplantation. General study findings and limits: Allografts from individuals with graft-donor T cell macrochimerism displayed high graft-versus-host to host-versus-graft clonal ratios.

Points on this clone: Its antigen is still unknown.

V lost 3 bases, J lost 1 base, and 0 bases stayed unmatched. Germline CDR1 reads SQVTM; CDR2 reads ANQGSEA. This CDR3 has 13 residues. Profiled with immunoSEQ multiplex PCR; TCRdb holds only in-frame clones, not every one. The profile shows under 100,000 clones, 90% of them singletons. The J gene is TRBJ1-1, the V gene TRBV29-1; 9 bases line up with TRBD1. Sequenced here: PBMCs, sampled 450 to 480 days after intestinal transplant. The receptor was derived from a human patient who received an intestinal transplant, so some T cells may come from the graft donor. This chain's CDR3 is CSVEGQGNTEAFF. The CDR3, as DNA: TGCAGCGTTGAGGGACAGGGGAACACTGAAGCTTTCTTT.